Below are 16 T cell receptor beta chains sequenced from a single sample in a study of blood T cell repertoires in COVID-19 (dated by TCRdb to between 2020 and 2021). Library preparation was by the immunoSEQ multiplex PCR assay. TCRdb provides this immuneACCESS table in a form limited to in-frame rearrangements. Some clones are lacking; in checked studies, under half of them reflect an unresolved V gene, and why the rest are absent is not known. This sample holds more than 55,000 clones; over 90% were observed only once. The ten largest clones represent around 4.6% of the sample. The material sequenced was peripheral blood. The receptor set was obtained from a man between 45 and 60 years old with active COVID-19.

The gene calls are TRBV7-9 and TRBJ2-1; 11 nucleotides line up with TRBD2. The V gene end was trimmed by 5 bases and the J gene end by 5 bases; junction bases not matched to a gene: 8. CDR3 length: 16 amino acids. In germline, CDR1 is SEHNR, CDR2 FQNEAQ (reference sequence). The CDR3 region has the DNA TGTGCCAGCAGCATAACTACTAGCGGGAGTAACAATGAGCAGTTCTTC. This encodes CASSITTSGSNNEQFF.

The chain has TRBV5-1 and TRBJ1-6, with 7 positions matching TRBD1. Germline V gene lookup returns CDR1 SGHRS and CDR2 YFSETQ. The ends lost 4 bases at V and 8 bases at J; junction bases unmatched: 3. This CDR3 is 13 amino acids long. The CDR3 reads CASSVDRYSPLHF. The CDR3 DNA is TGCGCCAGCAGCGTGGACAGGTATTCACCCCTCCACTTT. Full variable domain (missing parts from reference TRBV5-1 and TRBJ1-6): KAGVTQTPRYLIKTRGQQVTLSCSPISGHRSVSWYQQTPGQGLQFLFEYFSETQRNKGNFPGRFSGRQFSNSRSEMNVSTLELGDSALYLCASSVDRYSPLHFGNGTRLTVT.

The chain links TRBV14 to TRBJ2-3; D might be TRBD2 (6 bases). This CDR3 is built from 16 residues. V lost 0 bases, J lost 2 bases, and 12 bases lay in between. Germline V gene lookup returns CDR1 SGHDN and CDR2 FVKESK. The CDR3 DNA reads as TGTGCCAGCAGCCAAGATTCGGGGGTGAACACAGATACGCAGTATTTT. Protein: CASSQDSGVNTDTQYF.

The rearrangement uses TRBV4-1 and TRBJ1-1, with D possibly matching TRBD1 (5 bases). Trimming took 7 bases from V and 0 from J, leaving 12 bases between them. This CDR3 spans 14 amino acids. Germline CDR1 reads MGHRA; CDR2 reads YSYEKL. The CDR3 DNA sequence: TGCGCCAGCAACTCAGGGACTATGAACACTGAAGCTTTCTTT. Translation gives CASNSGTMNTEAFF.

The rearrangement links TRBV5-1 to TRBJ2-1; 7 bases map to TRBD1. Germline V gene data show CDR1 as SGHRS and CDR2 as YFSETQ. V lost 0 bases, J lost 5 bases, and 2 bases stayed unmatched. This CDR3 has 14 residues. Written as DNA, the CDR3 is TGCGCCAGCAGCTTGGTGGGACAGAACAATGAGCAGTTCTTC. Encoded protein: CASSLVGQNNEQFF.

This sequence joins TRBV28 and TRBJ1-1; tentative D call: TRBD1 (5 bases). V gave up 6 bases and J gave up 1 base, with 12 bases separating them. Per germline, CDR1 MDHEN and CDR2 SYDVKM. The CDR3 spans 14 residues. DNA of the CDR3: TGTGCCAGCAGAATGATCCAGGGGAACACTGAAGCTTTCTTT. Its protein is CASRMIQGNTEAFF. Full variable domain (rest looked up from reference TRBV28 and TRBJ1-1): DVKVTQSSRYLVKRTGEKVFLECVQDMDHENMFWYRQDPGLGLRLIYFSYDVKMKEKGDIPEGYSVSREKKERFSLILESASTNQTSMYLCASRMIQGNTEAFFGQGTRLTVV.

This sequence joins TRBV7-6 and TRBJ2-2, with 9 nucleotides matching TRBD2. CDR1 SGHVS and CDR2 FNYEAQ come from the germline V gene. The CDR3 is 16 amino acids. Trimming at V came to 4 bases and at J to 4 bases, leaving 7 bases not matched to a gene. Here the CDR3 reads CASSSMTSGLTGELFF. The CDR3 DNA sequence: TGTGCCAGCAGCTCAATGACTAGCGGTCTCACCGGGGAGCTGTTTTTT.

The rearrangement uses TRBV6-2 or TRBV6-3 and TRBJ2-7; D not certain. The length of the CDR3 is 14 residues. Looked up from germline, CDR1 is MNHEY and CDR2 is SVGEGT. V was trimmed by 2 bases and J by 2 bases, leaving 10 bases between them. The CDR3 coding sequence is TGTGCCAGCAGTTACGCACTGAAAGCCTACGAGCAGTACTTC. This sequence encodes CASSYALKAYEQYF.

The chain carries TRBV3-1 (or the pseudogene TRBV3-2) and TRBJ1-2; TRBD1 aligns across 7 bases. In germline, CDR1 is LGHDT, CDR2 YNNKEL (reference sequence). V was clipped by 1 base and J by 8 bases; unmatched bases: 1. The CDR3 has 12 residues. For the CDR3, the DNA is TGTGCCAGCAGCCAAGCAGGGGGAGGCTACACCTTC. Amino acids: CASSQAGGGYTF.

The chain links TRBV6-2 or TRBV6-3 to TRBJ1-5; 10 bases are shared with TRBD1. Trimming took 6 bases from V and 5 from J; bases not matched to a gene: 13. In germline, CDR1 is MNHEY, CDR2 SVGEGT. CDR3 length: 17 residues. CDR3 amino acids: CASSKRDRGKKHQPQHF. The CDR3 DNA sequence: TGTGCCAGCAGCAAACGGGACAGGGGCAAAAAACATCAGCCCCAGCATTTT.

This clone appeared once. The V and J genes are TRBV5-6 and TRBJ2-2, with 7 bases identical to TRBD2. The V segment lost 4 bases and the J segment 1 base; nucleotides outside the gene matches: 4. CDR1 is SGHDT, CDR2 YYEEEE, per germline. The CDR3 consists of 15 residues. CDR3 bases: TGTGCCAGCAGCCTTGGCGGGAGGAACACCGGGGAGCTGTTTTTT. Protein product: CASSLGGRNTGELFF.

The gene calls are TRBV7-3 and TRBJ2-1; 10 nucleotides line up with TRBD2. Germline V gene sequence: CDR1 SGHTA, CDR2 FQGTGA. The CDR3 runs to 15 residues. Losses at the gene ends were 5 bases for V and 2 bases for J; bases not matched to a gene: 3. CDR3 region: CASSPSGGAYNEQFF. In nucleotides, the CDR3 is TGTGCCAGCAGCCCGAGCGGGGGGGCCTACAATGAGCAGTTCTTC.

The chain joins TRBV11-3 to TRBJ2-7; the D gene is possibly TRBD1 (6 bases). From germline, CDR1 is SGHNT and CDR2 YENEEA. The CDR3 is 16 amino acids. Trimming took off 5 bases at V and 2 bases at J, with 19 bases between the two ends. The DNA for the CDR3 is TGTGCCAGCAGCCCCCGGGACAAGGCCCCAACCTACGAGCAGTACTTC. As protein: CASSPRDKAPTYEQYF.

The chain carries TRBV6-5 and TRBJ1-6, with 7 bases identical to TRBD1. The germline V gene has CDR1 MNHEY and CDR2 SVGAGI. Trimming took 2 bases from V and 6 from J; bases not matched to a gene: 7. The CDR3 has 16 amino acids. The CDR3: CASSYISGGSNSPLHF. The CDR3 DNA is TGTGCCAGCAGTTACATCTCAGGGGGAAGTAATTCACCCCTCCACTTT.

The V and J genes are TRBV6-2 or TRBV6-3 and TRBJ2-3; D not certain. There are 12 residues in the CDR3. V lost 0 bases and J lost 10, with 8 bases in between. The V gene's germline CDR1 is MNHEY and CDR2 SVGEGT. CDR3 coding DNA: TGTGCCAGCAGTTACTCCCCCTACCCGCAGTATTTT. Protein sequence: CASSYSPYPQYF.

V gene TRBV4-1 combines with J gene TRBJ2-5; TRBD2 aligns across 10 bases. Germline CDR1 MGHRA, CDR2 YSYEKL. V was pared by 0 bases and J by 12 bases, with 10 bases of the junction left unmatched. The CDR3 spans 15 residues. CDR3 bases: TGCGCCAGCAGCCAAGACGGAGCGGGAGGGTGGTCCAAGTACTTC. Its protein product is CASSQDGAGGWSKYF.